These 26 T cell receptor beta chains came from one sample sequenced in a study of T cells in Graves' hyperthyroidism and ophthalmopathy. Amplification targeted TCR beta CDR3 regions from RNA transcripts. Initially, a first-round RT-PCR of the TCR CDR3 employed the HTBI primer set. TCRdb analysed the multiplex PCR reads with MiXCR anew, one entry per CDR3 protein. The table shows some 560,000 distinct CDR3 sequences, with more than 15% occurring only once. The sample consisted of blood. The receptors originated from a woman aged 25-40 years with Graves' hyperthyroidism.

This chain links TRBV4-1 with TRBJ2-5, with D uncertain. The germline V and J ends were trimmed by 4 bases and 3 bases, with 15 bases remaining between them. The CDR3 has 15 residues. Germline V gene sequence: CDR1 MGHRA, CDR2 YSYEKL. CDR3 in amino acids: CASSRNPDGKETQYF. The CDR3 DNA is TGCGCCAGCAGCCGAAACCCGGACGGTAAAGAGACCCAGTACTTC.

This clonotype has only a few counts. J is TRBJ2-7 and V is TRBV30; D possibly corresponds to TRBD2 (6 bases). Looked up from germline, CDR1 is GTSNPN and CDR2 is SVGIG (reference sequence). V shed 1 base and J shed 0 bases, with 13 bases lying between them. There are 15 residues in the CDR3. The CDR3 sequence: CAWSAGGSGSYEQYF. The CDR3 coding sequence is TGTGCCTGGAGTGCCGGGGGTAGCGGCTCCTACGAGCAGTACTTC.

This clonotype was picked up a small number of times. The rearrangement uses TRBV4-2 and TRBJ2-2; D is ambiguous. The V end was cut by 4 bases, the J end by 3 bases, with 9 bases between. CDR3 size: 14 residues. CDR1 and CDR2 (germline): LGHNA, YNFKEQ. This CDR3 reads CASSPVIYTGELFF. CDR3 nucleotide sequence: TGTGCCAGCAGCCCGGTGATCTACACCGGGGAGCTGTTTTTT.

There are many counts of this clonotype. J is TRBJ2-7 and V is TRBV11-1, with a possible D match to TRBD2 (5 bases). The ends were cut back, 3 bases at V and 6 bases at J, with 15 bases in the middle. The CDR3 has 14 residues. CDR1 and CDR2 from the germline V gene are SGHAT and FQDESV (reference sequence). CDR3 bases: TGTGCCAGCAGCTTTACACCGGGAATAGGCGAGCAGTACTTC. It is translated as CASSFTPGIGEQYF.

V is TRBV29-1 and J is TRBJ1-3; D gene uncertain. The CDR3 has 12 amino acids. V dropped 3 bases and J dropped 4 bases, with 7 bases sitting between them. Germline V gives CDR1 SQVTM, CDR2 ANQGSEA. CDR3 sequence (DNA): TGCAGCGTTGAGGGCAGGGGAAACACCATATATTTT. Its translation is CSVEGRGNTIYF.

This clonotype was seen at least ten times. The V call is TRBV28, the J call TRBJ2-5; D is undetermined. Germline V CDR1 and CDR2: MDHEN, SYDVKM. The CDR3 sequence is 14 residues long. The germline V and J ends were trimmed by 6 bases and 5 bases, with 16 bases remaining between them. CDR3 sequence: CASSPPPVAETQYF. Written as DNA, the CDR3 is TGTGCCAGCAGCCCTCCCCCCGTAGCCGAGACCCAGTACTTC. The full variable domain, with the rest looked up from reference TRBV28 and TRBJ2-5, is DVKVTQSSRYLVKRTGEKVFLECVQDMDHENMFWYRQDPGLGLRLIYFSYDVKMKEKGDIPEGYSVSREKKERFSLILESASTNQTSMYLCASSPPPVAETQYFGPGTRLLVL.

Points on this clonotype: A read error may be the cause here, since a much bigger clone is one base away. No conserved phenylalanine or tryptophan is present at the end of the CDR3, so a read error is the likely explanation. V gene TRBV6-2 or TRBV6-3 combines with J gene TRBJ2-7, with TRBD1 matching 8 bases. The J segment lost 5 bases and the V segment lost 5 bases, leaving 5 bases of the junction unmatched. This CDR3 is 13 amino acids long. The V gene's germline CDR1 is MNHEY and CDR2 SVGEGT. DNA for the CDR3: TGTGCCAGCAGTATAGACAGGGGCAACGAGCAGTACTCC. Its translation: CASSIDRGNEQYS.

This clonotype appeared a single time. The chain carries TRBV7-3 and TRBJ2-1; maybe TRBD2 (7 bases). The CDR3 covers 13 residues. V was pared by 3 bases and J by 12 bases, with 15 bases between. The germline V gene has CDR1 SGHTA and CDR2 FQGTGA. The CDR3 here is CASSLGGGFGQFF. The CDR3 DNA sequence: TGTGCCAGCAGCTTGGGCGGGGGCTTCGGGCAGTTCTTC.

This clonotype was detected once. This rearrangement joins TRBV4-1 to TRBJ2-2; 8 bases align to TRBD1. The trim removed 0 bases at V and 6 bases at J, leaving 6 bases unmatched. The germline V gene has CDR1 MGHRA and CDR2 YSYEKL. This CDR3 region has 16 residues. Here the CDR3 reads CASSQEFGDRPGELFF. CDR3 sequence (DNA): TGCGCCAGCAGCCAAGAATTCGGGGACAGGCCCGGGGAGCTGTTTTTT.

There are a few counts of this clonotype. The genes are TRBV10-3 and TRBJ1-1, with D possibly matching TRBD1 (5 bases). CDR3 length equals 13 residues. Trimming removed 3 bases at V and 1 base at J, with 6 bases between. Germline V CDR1 and CDR2: ENHRY, SYGVKD. The CDR3 coding sequence is TGTGCCATCAGTGAAAGGGGGAACACTGAAGCTTTCTTT. Protein product: CAISERGNTEAFF.

The CDR3 loop reads CSVEIQVPGEQYF. The CDR3 DNA reads as TGCAGCGTTGAGATCCAGGTACCGGGGGAGCAGTACTTC. The rearrangement uses TRBV29-1 and TRBJ2-7; D is perhaps TRBD2 (5 bases). The CDR3 extends over 13 amino acids. Germline assignment: CDR1 SQVTM and CDR2 ANQGSEA. The V end lost 3 bases, the J end lost 7 bases, and 16 bases lay between the germline ends.

The genes are TRBV5-6 and TRBJ1-1, with 9 bases matching TRBD1. V dropped 0 bases and J dropped 11; count of bases not matched to a gene: 8. The CDR3 extends over 14 amino acids. Germline values: CDR1 SGHDT, CDR2 YYEEEE. In DNA, the CDR3 is TGTGCCAGCAGCTTGGGTACAGGGGGCGCCCGGGCTTTCTTT. Encoded protein: CASSLGTGGARAFF.

V and J are TRBV5-1 and TRBJ2-1; D might be TRBD1 or TRBD2, each matching 6 bases. The CDR3 is made up of 15 amino acids. V was shortened by 5 bases and J by 9 bases, with 21 bases between the two germline ends. CDR1 is SGHRS and CDR2 is YFSETQ in the germline V gene. The CDR3 region is CASSEVSGAGGEQFF. The CDR3 DNA is TGCGCCAGCAGTGAAGTCTCGGGGGCCGGCGGTGAGCAGTTCTTC.

The rearrangement uses TRBV20-1 and TRBJ2-7; 13 bases agree with TRBD2. This CDR3 comprises 15 residues. V dropped 6 bases and J dropped 7; count of bases not matched to a gene: 12. CDR1 is DFQATT and CDR2 is SNEGSKA in the germline V gene (reference sequence). The CDR3 region has the DNA TGCAGTGCCCGATCCGGGACTAGCGGGACAGAAGAGCAGTACTTC. Its protein product is CSARSGTSGTEEQYF.

The chain links TRBV24-1 to TRBJ2-1; tentative D call: TRBD2 (6 bases). This CDR3 spans 13 amino acids. V dropped 6 bases and J dropped 4 bases, with 9 bases sitting between them. Germline assignment: CDR1 KGHDR and CDR2 SFDVKD. The CDR3 nucleotides are TGTGCCACCAGTAATAGCGGTTACAATGAGCAGTTCTTC. Translating it yields CATSNSGYNEQFF.

This clonotype was counted a few times. V usage is TRBV29-1 and J usage is TRBJ2-1; D remains unclear. Germline-derived CDR1 and CDR2 are SQVTM and ANQGSEA. V gave up 3 bases and J gave up 6 bases, with 9 bases separating them. The CDR3 consists of 12 residues. The CDR3 loop reads CSVDLHVNEQFF. The CDR3 nucleotides are TGCAGCGTTGACTTACATGTCAATGAGCAGTTCTTC.

V usage is TRBV19 and J usage is TRBJ2-3, with 7 bases lining up with TRBD2. The CDR3 has 16 residues. The junction had 9 bases not matched to a gene; V was cut back by 6 bases and J by 0 bases. Germline assignment: CDR1 LNHDA and CDR2 SQIVND (reference sequence). This CDR3 is CASSRRSGASTDTQYF. As DNA, the CDR3 is TGTGCCAGTAGCCGCCGGAGCGGGGCTAGCACAGATACGCAGTATTTT. The full variable domain, its missing parts supplied by reference TRBV19 and TRBJ2-3, is DGGITQSPKYLFRKEGQNVTLSCEQNLNHDAMYWYRQDPGQGLRLIYYSQIVNDFQKGDIAEGYSVSREKKESFPLTVTSAQKNPTAFYLCASSRRSGASTDTQYFGPGTRLTVL.

This clonotype has only a few counts. This rearrangement joins TRBV7-3 to TRBJ2-3, with 14 bases lining up with TRBD2. The CDR3 is made up of 18 amino acids. J was trimmed by 4 bases and V by 4 bases; bases with no gene match: 10. CDR1 is SGHTA, CDR2 FQGTGA, per germline. The CDR3 spells CASSSASGLAGVADTQYF. CDR3 DNA: TGTGCCAGCAGCTCAGCCTCGGGACTAGCGGGAGTCGCAGATACGCAGTATTTT.

Note on this clonotype: Being one base from a much bigger clone, this may be a read error. The chain is built from TRBV7-2 and TRBJ2-1; 7 nucleotides line up with TRBD2. The J segment lost 10 bases and the V segment lost 2 bases, leaving 14 bases of the junction unmatched. CDR3 length equals 16 residues. Germline V gene lookup returns CDR1 SGHTA and CDR2 FQGNSA. The CDR3 DNA reads TGTGCCAGCAGCTTATTAGTTGGGCGGGAGCCCTACGAGCAGTTCTTC. This encodes CASSLLVGREPYEQFF.

At least ten counts were recorded for this clonotype. The chain couples TRBV18 to TRBJ2-7; no definite D call. CDR3 length: 13 residues. The V gene lost 4 bases and the J gene lost 0 bases, with 7 bases spanning the gap. Germline V lookup: CDR1 KGHSH, CDR2 LQKENI. The CDR3 sequence is CASSRGSSYEQYF. CDR3 in DNA: TGTGCCAGCTCACGCGGTAGCTCCTACGAGCAGTACTTC.

As for this clonotype: One base away lies a much larger clone, so this may be a sequencing read error. V gene TRBV20-1 combines with J gene TRBJ1-6; D might be TRBD1 (6 bases). Germline CDR1 is DFQATT and CDR2 is SNEGSKA (reference sequence). This CDR3 comprises 16 residues. The CDR3 sequence is CSALWGAGTKNSSLHF. The CDR3, as DNA: TGCAGTGCACTATGGGGGGCCGGGACAAAGAATTCATCCCTCCACTTT.

This clonotype has at least ten counts. This chain links TRBV11-2 with TRBJ2-7, with D unclear. The CDR3 runs to 13 residues. The V and J ends lost 2 bases and 6 bases respectively, with 11 bases between them. Germline V gene data show CDR1 as SGHAT and CDR2 as FQNNGV. CDR3 sequence reads: CASSLSPSFEQYF. The CDR3 DNA reads TGTGCCAGCAGCTTATCCCCCAGCTTCGAGCAGTACTTC.

This clonotype was recorded at least ten times. This chain links TRBV18 with TRBJ2-5; D uncertain. This CDR3 comprises 12 residues. V was cut by 1 base and J by 5 bases, with 5 bases left in between. From germline, CDR1 is KGHSH and CDR2 LQKENI. The DNA for the CDR3 is TGTGCCAGCTCACCACAGATGGAGACCCAGTACTTC. This translates into CASSPQMETQYF.

This clonotype was counted a few times. V and J are TRBV27 and TRBJ2-3; tentatively, D is TRBD2 (5 bases). V shed 3 bases and J shed 3 bases, with 10 bases lying between them. This CDR3 contains 14 residues. Germline CDR1 is MNHEY and CDR2 is SMNVEV (reference sequence). This CDR3 reads CASSLGRVTDTQYF. The CDR3 region has the DNA TGTGCCAGCAGTTTGGGGAGAGTTACAGATACGCAGTATTTT.

In this sample, this clonotype turned up many times. J is TRBJ2-5 and V is TRBV11-2; unclear D gene. The ends were cut back, 3 bases at V and 9 bases at J, with 8 bases in the middle. The germline V gene has CDR1 SGHAT and CDR2 FQNNGV. This CDR3 contains 11 residues. CDR3 in amino acids: CASSFSISQYF. The CDR3 DNA is TGTGCCAGCAGCTTCTCCATTTCCCAGTACTTC.

This chain joins TRBV25-1 and TRBJ2-2; the match to TRBD2 covers 14 bases. CDR3 length equals 18 residues. Looked up from germline, CDR1 is MGHDK and CDR2 is SYGVNS. J was trimmed by 5 bases and V by 3 bases; bases with no gene match: 8. CDR3 protein: CASSDPGTSGRRTGELFF. The CDR3 coding sequence is TGTGCCAGCAGTGACCCCGGGACTAGCGGGAGAAGGACCGGGGAGCTGTTTTTT.